This TCR beta chain was sequenced for a study of T cell repertoires in cytomegalovirus infection (dated by TCRdb to between 2018 and 2021). Study-level background: Donor HLA type was relevant to the analysis, because carriage of CMV infection together with the matching HLA type was indicated by public TCR beta signatures. What the authors observed across the whole study: The ex vivo response was dominated by HLA-C-restricted CMV-specific TCR beta clonotypes, and the single most frequent clonotype in two of eight donors was supplied by these HLA-C-restricted clonotypes. Cumulative frequency of public TCR beta family members discriminated carriers of CMV infection plus the relevant HLA type in this cohort and an independent approximately 400-donor cohort.

V and J lose 2 bases and 3 bases, and a span of 13 bases separates them. CDR1 and CDR2 were assigned from the germline V gene (reference sequence) as SGHNT and YYREEE. Reading from cysteine to phenylalanine, the CDR3 counts 15 amino acids. Of the read, only the CDR3 DNA is kept; its 45 bases are in frame from base 1. TCRdb lists the instrument as Illumina HiSeq 1500. TCRdb reprocessed the public reads (quality trimming at Q25 with fastp, clone calling with MiXCR) and kept in-frame beta chains. Each CDR3 protein appears once, grouped with its most common genes and DNA. Within this sample are about 450,000 distinct CDR3 sequences, with roughly a third of them counted one time only. Roughly 13% of the sample belongs to the ten largest clones. This clonotype was observed a few times. Its antigen remains undetermined. No qualities accompany the bases; no much larger clone lies one base away.

This TCR was sampled from a human donor in good health (CMV status not recorded). Some clones in this sample may be carry-over from other donors' samples. Here the chain combines TRBV5-4 and TRBJ2-3, with no confident D gene call. The specimen sequenced was PBMCs. The nucleotide sequence reads TGTGCCAGCAGCTTACGGCTAATAGGGACAGATACGCAGTATTTT. It codes for CASSLRLIGTDTQYF.